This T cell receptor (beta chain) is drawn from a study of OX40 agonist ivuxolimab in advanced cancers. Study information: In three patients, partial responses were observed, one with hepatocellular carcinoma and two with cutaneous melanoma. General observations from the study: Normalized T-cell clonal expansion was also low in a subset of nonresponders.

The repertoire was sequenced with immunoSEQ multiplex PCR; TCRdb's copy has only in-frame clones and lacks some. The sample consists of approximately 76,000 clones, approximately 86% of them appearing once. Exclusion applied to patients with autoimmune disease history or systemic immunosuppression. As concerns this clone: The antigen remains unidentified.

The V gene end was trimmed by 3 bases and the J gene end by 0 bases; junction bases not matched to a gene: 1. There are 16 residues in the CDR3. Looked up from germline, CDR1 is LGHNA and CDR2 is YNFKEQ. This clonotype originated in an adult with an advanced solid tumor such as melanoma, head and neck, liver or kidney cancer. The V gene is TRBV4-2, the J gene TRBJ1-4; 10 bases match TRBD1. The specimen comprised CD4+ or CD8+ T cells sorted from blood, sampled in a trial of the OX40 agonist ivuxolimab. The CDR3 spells CASSHGQGATNEKLFF. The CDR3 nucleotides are TGTGCCAGCAGCCATGGACAGGGGGCAACTAATGAAAAACTGTTTTTT.